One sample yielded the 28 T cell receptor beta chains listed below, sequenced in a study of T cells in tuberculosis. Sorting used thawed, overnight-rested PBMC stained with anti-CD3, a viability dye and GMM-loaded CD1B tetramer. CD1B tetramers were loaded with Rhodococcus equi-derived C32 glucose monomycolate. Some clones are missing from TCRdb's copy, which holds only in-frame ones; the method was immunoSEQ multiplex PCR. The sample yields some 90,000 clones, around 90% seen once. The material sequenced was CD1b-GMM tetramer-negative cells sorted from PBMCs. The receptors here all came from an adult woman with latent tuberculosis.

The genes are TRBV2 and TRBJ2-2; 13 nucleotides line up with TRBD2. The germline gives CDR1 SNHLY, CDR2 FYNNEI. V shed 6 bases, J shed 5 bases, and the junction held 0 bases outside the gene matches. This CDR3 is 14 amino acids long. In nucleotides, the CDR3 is TGTGCCAGCAGACTAGCGGGAGGGACCGGGGAGCTGTTTTTT. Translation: CASRLAGGTGELFF.

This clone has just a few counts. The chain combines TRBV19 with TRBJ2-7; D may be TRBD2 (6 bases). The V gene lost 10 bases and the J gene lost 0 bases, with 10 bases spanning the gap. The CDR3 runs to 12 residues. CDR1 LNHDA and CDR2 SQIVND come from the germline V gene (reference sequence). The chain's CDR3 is CATSDYSYEQYF. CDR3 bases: TGTGCCACTTCGGACTACTCCTACGAGCAGTACTTC.

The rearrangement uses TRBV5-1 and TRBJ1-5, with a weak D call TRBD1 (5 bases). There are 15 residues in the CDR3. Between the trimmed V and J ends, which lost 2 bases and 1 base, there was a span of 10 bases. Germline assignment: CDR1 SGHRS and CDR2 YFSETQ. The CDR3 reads CASSFQGESNQPQHF. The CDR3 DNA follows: TGCGCCAGCAGCTTCCAGGGTGAAAGCAATCAGCCCCAGCATTTT.

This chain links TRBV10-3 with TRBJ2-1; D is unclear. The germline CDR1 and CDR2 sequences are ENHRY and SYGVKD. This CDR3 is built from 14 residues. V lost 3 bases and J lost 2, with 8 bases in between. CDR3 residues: CAISDDFTYNEQFF. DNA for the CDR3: TGTGCCATCAGTGATGACTTCACCTACAATGAGCAGTTCTTC.

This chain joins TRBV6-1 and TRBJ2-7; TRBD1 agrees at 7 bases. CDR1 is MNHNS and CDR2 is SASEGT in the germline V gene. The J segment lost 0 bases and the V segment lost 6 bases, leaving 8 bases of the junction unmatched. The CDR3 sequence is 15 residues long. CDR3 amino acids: CASSEGQRSSYEQYV. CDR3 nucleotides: TGTGCCAGCAGCGAGGGACAGAGAAGCTCCTACGAGCAGTACGTC.

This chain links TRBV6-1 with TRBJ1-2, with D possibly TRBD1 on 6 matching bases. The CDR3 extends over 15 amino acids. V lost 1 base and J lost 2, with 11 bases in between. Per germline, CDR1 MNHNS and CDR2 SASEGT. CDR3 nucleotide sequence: TGTGCCAGCAGTGAAGGCTCAGGGGTGAACTATGGCTACACCTTC. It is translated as CASSEGSGVNYGYTF.

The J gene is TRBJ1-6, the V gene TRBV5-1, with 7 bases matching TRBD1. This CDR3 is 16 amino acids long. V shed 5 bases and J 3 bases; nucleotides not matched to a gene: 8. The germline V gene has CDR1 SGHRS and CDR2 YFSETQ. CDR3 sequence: CASRRTGTVYNSPLHF. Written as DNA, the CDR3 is TGCGCCAGCAGACGAACCGGGACAGTCTATAATTCACCCCTCCACTTT. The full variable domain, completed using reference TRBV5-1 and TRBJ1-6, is KAGVTQTPRYLIKTRGQQVTLSCSPISGHRSVSWYQQTPGQGLQFLFEYFSETQRNKGNFPGRFSGRQFSNSRSEMNVSTLELGDSALYLCASRRTGTVYNSPLHFGNGTRLTVT.

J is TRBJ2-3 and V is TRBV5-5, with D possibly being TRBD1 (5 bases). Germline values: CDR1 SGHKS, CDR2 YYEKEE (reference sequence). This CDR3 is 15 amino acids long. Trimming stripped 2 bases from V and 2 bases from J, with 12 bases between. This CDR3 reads CASSFRVWDTDTQYF. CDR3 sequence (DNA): TGTGCCAGCAGCTTCAGGGTGTGGGACACAGATACGCAGTATTTT.

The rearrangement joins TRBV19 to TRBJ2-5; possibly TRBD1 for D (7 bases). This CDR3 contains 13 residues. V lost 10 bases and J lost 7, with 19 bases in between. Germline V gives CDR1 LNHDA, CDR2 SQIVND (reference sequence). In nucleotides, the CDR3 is TGTGCCACCACGGACAGGCGGAGGGGGACCCAGTACTTC. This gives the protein CATTDRRRGTQYF.

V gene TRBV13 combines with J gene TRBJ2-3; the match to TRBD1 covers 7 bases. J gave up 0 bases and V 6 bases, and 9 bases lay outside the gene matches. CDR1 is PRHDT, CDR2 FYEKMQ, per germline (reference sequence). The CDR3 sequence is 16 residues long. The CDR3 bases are TGTGCCAGCAGGCTTACAGGGGACGGAAGCACAGATACGCAGTATTTT. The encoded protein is CASRLTGDGSTDTQYF.

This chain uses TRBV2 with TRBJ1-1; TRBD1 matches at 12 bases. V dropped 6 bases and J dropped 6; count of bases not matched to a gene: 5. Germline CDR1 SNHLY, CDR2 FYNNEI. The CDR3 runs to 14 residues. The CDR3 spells CASRGTGGVAEAFF. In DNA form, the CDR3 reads TGTGCCAGCAGGGGGACAGGGGGCGTCGCTGAAGCTTTCTTT.

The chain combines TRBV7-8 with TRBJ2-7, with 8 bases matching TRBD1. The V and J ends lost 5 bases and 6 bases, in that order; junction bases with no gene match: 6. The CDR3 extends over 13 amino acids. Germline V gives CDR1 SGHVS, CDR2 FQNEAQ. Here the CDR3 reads CASSLTGGLEQYV. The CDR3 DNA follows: TGTGCCAGCAGCCTCACAGGGGGACTCGAGCAGTACGTC.

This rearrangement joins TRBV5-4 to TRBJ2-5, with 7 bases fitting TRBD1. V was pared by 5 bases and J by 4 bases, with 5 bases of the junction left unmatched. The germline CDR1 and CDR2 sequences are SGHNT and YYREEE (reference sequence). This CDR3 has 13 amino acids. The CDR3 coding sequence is TGTGCCAGCAGAGGATACAGGGGAGAGACCCAGTACTTC. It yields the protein CASRGYRGETQYF.

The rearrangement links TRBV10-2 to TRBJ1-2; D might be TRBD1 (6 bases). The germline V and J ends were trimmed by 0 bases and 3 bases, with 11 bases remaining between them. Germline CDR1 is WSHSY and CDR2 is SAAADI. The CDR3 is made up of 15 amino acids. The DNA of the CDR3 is TGCGCCAGCAGTGAGTCTCGGGGGGCTTACTATGGCTACACCTTC. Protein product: CASSESRGAYYGYTF.

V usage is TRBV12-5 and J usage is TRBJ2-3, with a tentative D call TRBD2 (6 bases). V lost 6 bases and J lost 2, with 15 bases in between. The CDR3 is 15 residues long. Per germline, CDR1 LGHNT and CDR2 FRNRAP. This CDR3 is CASGLTGGTTDTQYF. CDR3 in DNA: TGTGCTAGTGGCCTGACGGGCGGGACCACAGATACGCAGTATTTT.

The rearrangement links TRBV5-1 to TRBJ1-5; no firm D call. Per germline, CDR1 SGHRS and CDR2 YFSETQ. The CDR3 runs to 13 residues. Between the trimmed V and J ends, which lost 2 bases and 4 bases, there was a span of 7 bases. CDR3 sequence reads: CASSFDGNQPQHF. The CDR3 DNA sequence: TGCGCCAGCAGCTTTGACGGGAATCAGCCCCAGCATTTT.

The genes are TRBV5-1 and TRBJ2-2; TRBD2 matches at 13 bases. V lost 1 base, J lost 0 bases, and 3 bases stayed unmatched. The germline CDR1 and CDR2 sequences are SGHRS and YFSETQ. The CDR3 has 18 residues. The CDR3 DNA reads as TGCGCCAGCAGCTTGAGACTAGCGGGGGGCGCGAACACCGGGGAGCTGTTTTTT. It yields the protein CASSLRLAGGANTGELFF.

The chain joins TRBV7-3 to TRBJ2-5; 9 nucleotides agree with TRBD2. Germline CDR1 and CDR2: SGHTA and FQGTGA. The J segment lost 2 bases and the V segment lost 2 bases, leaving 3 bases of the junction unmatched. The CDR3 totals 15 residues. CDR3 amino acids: CASSLAGGIQETQYF. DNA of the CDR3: TGTGCCAGCAGCTTAGCGGGGGGGATACAAGAGACCCAGTACTTC. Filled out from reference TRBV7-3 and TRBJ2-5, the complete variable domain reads GAGVSQTPSNKVTEKGKYVELRCDPISGHTALYWYRQSLGQGPEFLIYFQGTGAADDSGLPNDRFFAVRPEGSVSTLKIQRTERGDSAVYLCASSLAGGIQETQYFGPGTRLLVL.

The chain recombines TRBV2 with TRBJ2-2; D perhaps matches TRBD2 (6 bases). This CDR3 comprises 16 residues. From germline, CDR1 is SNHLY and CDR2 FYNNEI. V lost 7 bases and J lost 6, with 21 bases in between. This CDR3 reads CASKGSPRGSAGELFF. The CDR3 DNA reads TGTGCCAGCAAGGGATCGCCGCGGGGATCGGCCGGGGAGCTGTTTTTT.

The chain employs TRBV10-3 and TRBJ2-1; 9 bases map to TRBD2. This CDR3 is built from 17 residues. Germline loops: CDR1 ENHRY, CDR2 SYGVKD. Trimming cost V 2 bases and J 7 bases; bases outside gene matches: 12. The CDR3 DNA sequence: TGTGCCATCAGTGAGCCCAGGGGCGGGGGGGGATCGAATGAGCAGTTCTTC. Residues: CAISEPRGGGGSNEQFF.

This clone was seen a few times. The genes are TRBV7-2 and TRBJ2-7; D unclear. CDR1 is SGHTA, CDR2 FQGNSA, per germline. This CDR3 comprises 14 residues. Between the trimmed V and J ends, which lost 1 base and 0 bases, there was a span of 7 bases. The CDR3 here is CASSLDINSYEQYF. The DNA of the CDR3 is TGTGCCAGCAGCTTAGACATCAACTCCTACGAGCAGTACTTC.

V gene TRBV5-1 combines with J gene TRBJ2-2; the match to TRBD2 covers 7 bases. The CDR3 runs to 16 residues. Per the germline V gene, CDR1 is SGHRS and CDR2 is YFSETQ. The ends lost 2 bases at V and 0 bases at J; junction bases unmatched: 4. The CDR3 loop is CASSFSGGSNTGELFF. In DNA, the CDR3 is TGCGCCAGCAGCTTCTCGGGGGGATCGAACACCGGGGAGCTGTTTTTT.

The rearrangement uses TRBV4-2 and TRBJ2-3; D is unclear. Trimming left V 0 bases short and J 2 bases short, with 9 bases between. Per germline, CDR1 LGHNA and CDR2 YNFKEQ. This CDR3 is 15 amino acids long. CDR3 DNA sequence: TGTGCCAGCAGCCAAGAGAACGGAGCCACAGATACGCAGTATTTT. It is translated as CASSQENGATDTQYF.

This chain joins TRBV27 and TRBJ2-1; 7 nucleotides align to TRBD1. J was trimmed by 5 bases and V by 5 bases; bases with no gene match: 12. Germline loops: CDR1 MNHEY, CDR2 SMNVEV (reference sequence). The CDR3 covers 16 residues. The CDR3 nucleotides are TGTGCCAGCAGTCGACTGACAGGGCCAGGGGACAATGAGCAGTTCTTC. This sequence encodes CASSRLTGPGDNEQFF.

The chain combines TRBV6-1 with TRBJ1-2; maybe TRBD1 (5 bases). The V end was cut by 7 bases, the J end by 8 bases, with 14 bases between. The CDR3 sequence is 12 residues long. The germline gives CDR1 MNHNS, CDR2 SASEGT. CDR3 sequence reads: CASNGYAGGYTF. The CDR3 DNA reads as TGTGCCAGCAATGGATACGCAGGGGGCTACACCTTC.

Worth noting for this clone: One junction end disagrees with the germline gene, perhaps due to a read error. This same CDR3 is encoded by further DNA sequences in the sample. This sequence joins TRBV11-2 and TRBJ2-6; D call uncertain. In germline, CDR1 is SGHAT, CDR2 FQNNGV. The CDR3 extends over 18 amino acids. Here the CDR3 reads CASSLDLQKSSGANVLTF. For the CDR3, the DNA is TGTGCCAGCAGCCTAGATCTACAGAAAAGCTCTGGGGCCAACGTCCTGACTTTC.

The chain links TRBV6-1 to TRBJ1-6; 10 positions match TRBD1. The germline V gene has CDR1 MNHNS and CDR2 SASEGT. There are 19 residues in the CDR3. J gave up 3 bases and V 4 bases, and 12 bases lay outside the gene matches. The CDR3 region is CASSGTGGTSFLYNSPLHF. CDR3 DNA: TGTGCCAGCAGTGGGACAGGGGGGACTTCCTTCCTCTATAATTCACCCCTCCACTTT.

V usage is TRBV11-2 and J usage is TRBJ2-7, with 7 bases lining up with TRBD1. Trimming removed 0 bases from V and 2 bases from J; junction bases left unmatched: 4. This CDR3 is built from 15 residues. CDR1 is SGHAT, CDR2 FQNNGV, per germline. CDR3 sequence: CASSLDEGAPYEQYV. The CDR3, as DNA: TGTGCCAGCAGCTTAGATGAGGGGGCCCCCTACGAGCAGTACGTC.